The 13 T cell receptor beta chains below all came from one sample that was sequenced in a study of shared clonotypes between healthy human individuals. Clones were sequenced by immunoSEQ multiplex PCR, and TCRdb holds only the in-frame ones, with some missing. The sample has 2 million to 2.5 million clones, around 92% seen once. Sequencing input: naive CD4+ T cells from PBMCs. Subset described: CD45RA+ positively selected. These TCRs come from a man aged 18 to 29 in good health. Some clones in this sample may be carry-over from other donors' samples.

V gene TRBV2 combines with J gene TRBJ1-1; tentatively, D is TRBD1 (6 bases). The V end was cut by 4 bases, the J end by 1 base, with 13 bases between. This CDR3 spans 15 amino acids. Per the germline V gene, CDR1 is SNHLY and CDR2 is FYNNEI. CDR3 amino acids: CASSGSTGENTEAFF. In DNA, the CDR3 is TGTGCCAGCAGTGGCTCGACAGGAGAGAACACTGAAGCTTTCTTT. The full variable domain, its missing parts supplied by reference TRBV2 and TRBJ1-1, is EPEVTQTPSHQVTQMGQEVILRCVPISNHLYFYWYRQILGQKVEFLVSFYNNEISEKSEIFDDQFSVERPDGSNFTLKIRSTKLEDSAMYFCASSGSTGENTEAFFGQGTRLTVV.

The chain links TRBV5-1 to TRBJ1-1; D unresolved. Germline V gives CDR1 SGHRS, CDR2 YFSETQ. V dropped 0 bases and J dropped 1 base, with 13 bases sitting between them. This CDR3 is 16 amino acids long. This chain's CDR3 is CASSLAESLGNTEAFF. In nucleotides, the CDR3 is TGCGCCAGCAGCTTGGCGGAGAGTCTAGGGAACACTGAAGCTTTCTTT.

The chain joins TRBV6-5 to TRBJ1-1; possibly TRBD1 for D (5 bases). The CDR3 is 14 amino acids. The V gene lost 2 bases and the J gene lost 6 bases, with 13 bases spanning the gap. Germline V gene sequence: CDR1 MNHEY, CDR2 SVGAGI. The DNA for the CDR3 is TGTGCCAGCAGTTACAGGATCCGGGGACCTGAAGCTTTCTTT. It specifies CASSYRIRGPEAFF.

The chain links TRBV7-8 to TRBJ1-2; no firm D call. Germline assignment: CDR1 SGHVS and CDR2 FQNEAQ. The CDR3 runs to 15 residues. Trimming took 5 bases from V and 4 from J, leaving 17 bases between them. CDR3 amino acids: CASSLLEDPAYGYTF. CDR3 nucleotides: TGTGCCAGCAGCCTCCTCGAGGACCCAGCCTATGGCTACACCTTC.

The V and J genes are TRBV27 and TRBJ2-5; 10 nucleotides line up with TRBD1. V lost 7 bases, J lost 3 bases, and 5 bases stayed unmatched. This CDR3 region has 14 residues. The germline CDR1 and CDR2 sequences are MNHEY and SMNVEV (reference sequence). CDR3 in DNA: TGTGCCAGCAAGTCCGGGACAGGGGAAGAGACCCAGTACTTC. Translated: CASKSGTGEETQYF.

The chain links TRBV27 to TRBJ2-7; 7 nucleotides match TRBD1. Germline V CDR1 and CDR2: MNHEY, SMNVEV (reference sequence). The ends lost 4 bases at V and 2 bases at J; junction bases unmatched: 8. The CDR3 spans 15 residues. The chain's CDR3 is CASSSLRQGTYEQYF. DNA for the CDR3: TGTGCCAGCAGTTCCCTCAGACAGGGAACCTACGAGCAGTACTTC.

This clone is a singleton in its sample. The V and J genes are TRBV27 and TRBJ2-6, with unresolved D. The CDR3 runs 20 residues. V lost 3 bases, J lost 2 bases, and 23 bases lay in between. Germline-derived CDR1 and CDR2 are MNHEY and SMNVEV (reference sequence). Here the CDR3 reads CASSFPVQYIKPAGANVLTF. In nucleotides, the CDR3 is TGTGCCAGCAGTTTTCCGGTACAGTACATTAAGCCGGCTGGGGCCAACGTCCTGACTTTC.

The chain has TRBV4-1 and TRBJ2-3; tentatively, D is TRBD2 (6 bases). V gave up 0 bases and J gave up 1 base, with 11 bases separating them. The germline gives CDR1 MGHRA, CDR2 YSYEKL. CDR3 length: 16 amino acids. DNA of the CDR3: TGCGCCAGCAGCCAAGATCTCCAGCGGGGCACAGATACGCAGTATTTT. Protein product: CASSQDLQRGTDTQYF.

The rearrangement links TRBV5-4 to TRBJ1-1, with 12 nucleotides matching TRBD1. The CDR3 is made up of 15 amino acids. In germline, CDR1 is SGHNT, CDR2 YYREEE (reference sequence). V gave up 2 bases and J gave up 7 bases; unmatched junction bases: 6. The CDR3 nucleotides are TGTGCCAGCAGCTTCAGGGACAGGGGGCAGAGTGAAGCTTTCTTT. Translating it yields CASSFRDRGQSEAFF.

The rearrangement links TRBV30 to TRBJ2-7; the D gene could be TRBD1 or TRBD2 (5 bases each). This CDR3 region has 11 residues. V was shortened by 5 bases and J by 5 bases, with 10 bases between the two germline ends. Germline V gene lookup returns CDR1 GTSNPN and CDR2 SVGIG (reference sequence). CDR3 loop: CAWAEGHEQYF. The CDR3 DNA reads TGTGCCTGGGCCGAGGGGCACGAGCAGTACTTC.

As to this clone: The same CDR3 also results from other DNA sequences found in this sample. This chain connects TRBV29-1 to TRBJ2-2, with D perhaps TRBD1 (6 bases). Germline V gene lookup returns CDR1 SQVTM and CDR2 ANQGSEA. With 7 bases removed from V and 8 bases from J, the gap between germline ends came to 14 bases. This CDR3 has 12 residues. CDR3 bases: TGCAGCGCCAGTCGTGGGACAGGGGAGCTGTTTTTT. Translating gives CSASRGTGELFF.

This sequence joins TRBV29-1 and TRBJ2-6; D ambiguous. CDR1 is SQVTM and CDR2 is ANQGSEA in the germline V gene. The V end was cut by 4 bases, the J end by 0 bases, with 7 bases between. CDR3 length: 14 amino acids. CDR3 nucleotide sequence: TGCAGCGTTGTGGCCAACTCTGGGGCCAACGTCCTGACTTTC. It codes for CSVVANSGANVLTF.

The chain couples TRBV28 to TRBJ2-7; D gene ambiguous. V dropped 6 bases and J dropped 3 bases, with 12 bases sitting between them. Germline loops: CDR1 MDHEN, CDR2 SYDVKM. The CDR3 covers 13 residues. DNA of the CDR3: TGTGCCAGCAGCCCCCCGCCAATCTACGAGCAGTACTTC. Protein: CASSPPPIYEQYF.